The T cell receptor beta chain under discussion was sequenced for a study of regulatory and conventional T cells in RAG deficiency. The CDR3 spans 15 residues. Trimming cost V 2 bases and J 9 bases; bases outside gene matches: 11. Per germline, CDR1 MGHRA and CDR2 YSYEKL. The sorted conventional CD4+ T cells were CD25-low and CD127-high, with genomic DNA sequenced. A note on this clone: Its specificity is not known.

TCRdb's table, derived via immunoSEQ multiplex PCR, lists solely in-frame clones and lacks some. Of some 30,000 clones detected, 95% to 96% appear once; the ten largest clones hold over 0.35%. Study results and limitations: Omenn patients showed >85% Treg-Tconv overlap and shorter CDR3 lengths.

The same data also went into a second study, on regulatory T cells. That source adds: Amplification used 52 TRBV primers and 13 TRBJ primers. Skewed V and J usage and few unique V-J pairs marked patient repertoires, most in Tregs.

This TCR was sampled from a human donor in good health. V is TRBV4-1 and J is TRBJ1-1; 8 bases line up with TRBD1. Material for sequencing was CD25- CD4+ T cells sorted from blood. CDR3: CASSQQGVNRGKAFF. CDR3 sequence (DNA): TGCGCCAGCAGCCAACAAGGCGTAAACAGGGGGAAAGCTTTCTTT.